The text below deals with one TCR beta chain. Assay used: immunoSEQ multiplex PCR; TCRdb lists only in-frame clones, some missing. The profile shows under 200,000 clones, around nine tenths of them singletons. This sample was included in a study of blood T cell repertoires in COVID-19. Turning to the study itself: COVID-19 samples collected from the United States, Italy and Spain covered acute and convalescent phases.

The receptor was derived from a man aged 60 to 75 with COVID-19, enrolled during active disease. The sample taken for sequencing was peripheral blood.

CDR3 sequence (DNA): TGTGCCAGTAGTACTGGTACAGCCCCGAGTCAGCCCCAGCATTTT. Its protein product is CASSTGTAPSQPQHF. The gene calls are TRBV19 and TRBJ1-5; no clear D. This CDR3 region has 15 residues. V lost 4 bases to trimming and J lost 6 bases, with 16 bases between them. From germline, CDR1 is LNHDA and CDR2 SQIVND (reference sequence). The full variable domain, rest sourced from reference TRBV19 and TRBJ1-5, is DGGITQSPKYLFRKEGQNVTLSCEQNLNHDAMYWYRQDPGQGLRLIYYSQIVNDFQKGDIAEGYSVSREKKESFPLTVTSAQKNPTAFYLCASSTGTAPSQPQHFGDGTRLSIL.